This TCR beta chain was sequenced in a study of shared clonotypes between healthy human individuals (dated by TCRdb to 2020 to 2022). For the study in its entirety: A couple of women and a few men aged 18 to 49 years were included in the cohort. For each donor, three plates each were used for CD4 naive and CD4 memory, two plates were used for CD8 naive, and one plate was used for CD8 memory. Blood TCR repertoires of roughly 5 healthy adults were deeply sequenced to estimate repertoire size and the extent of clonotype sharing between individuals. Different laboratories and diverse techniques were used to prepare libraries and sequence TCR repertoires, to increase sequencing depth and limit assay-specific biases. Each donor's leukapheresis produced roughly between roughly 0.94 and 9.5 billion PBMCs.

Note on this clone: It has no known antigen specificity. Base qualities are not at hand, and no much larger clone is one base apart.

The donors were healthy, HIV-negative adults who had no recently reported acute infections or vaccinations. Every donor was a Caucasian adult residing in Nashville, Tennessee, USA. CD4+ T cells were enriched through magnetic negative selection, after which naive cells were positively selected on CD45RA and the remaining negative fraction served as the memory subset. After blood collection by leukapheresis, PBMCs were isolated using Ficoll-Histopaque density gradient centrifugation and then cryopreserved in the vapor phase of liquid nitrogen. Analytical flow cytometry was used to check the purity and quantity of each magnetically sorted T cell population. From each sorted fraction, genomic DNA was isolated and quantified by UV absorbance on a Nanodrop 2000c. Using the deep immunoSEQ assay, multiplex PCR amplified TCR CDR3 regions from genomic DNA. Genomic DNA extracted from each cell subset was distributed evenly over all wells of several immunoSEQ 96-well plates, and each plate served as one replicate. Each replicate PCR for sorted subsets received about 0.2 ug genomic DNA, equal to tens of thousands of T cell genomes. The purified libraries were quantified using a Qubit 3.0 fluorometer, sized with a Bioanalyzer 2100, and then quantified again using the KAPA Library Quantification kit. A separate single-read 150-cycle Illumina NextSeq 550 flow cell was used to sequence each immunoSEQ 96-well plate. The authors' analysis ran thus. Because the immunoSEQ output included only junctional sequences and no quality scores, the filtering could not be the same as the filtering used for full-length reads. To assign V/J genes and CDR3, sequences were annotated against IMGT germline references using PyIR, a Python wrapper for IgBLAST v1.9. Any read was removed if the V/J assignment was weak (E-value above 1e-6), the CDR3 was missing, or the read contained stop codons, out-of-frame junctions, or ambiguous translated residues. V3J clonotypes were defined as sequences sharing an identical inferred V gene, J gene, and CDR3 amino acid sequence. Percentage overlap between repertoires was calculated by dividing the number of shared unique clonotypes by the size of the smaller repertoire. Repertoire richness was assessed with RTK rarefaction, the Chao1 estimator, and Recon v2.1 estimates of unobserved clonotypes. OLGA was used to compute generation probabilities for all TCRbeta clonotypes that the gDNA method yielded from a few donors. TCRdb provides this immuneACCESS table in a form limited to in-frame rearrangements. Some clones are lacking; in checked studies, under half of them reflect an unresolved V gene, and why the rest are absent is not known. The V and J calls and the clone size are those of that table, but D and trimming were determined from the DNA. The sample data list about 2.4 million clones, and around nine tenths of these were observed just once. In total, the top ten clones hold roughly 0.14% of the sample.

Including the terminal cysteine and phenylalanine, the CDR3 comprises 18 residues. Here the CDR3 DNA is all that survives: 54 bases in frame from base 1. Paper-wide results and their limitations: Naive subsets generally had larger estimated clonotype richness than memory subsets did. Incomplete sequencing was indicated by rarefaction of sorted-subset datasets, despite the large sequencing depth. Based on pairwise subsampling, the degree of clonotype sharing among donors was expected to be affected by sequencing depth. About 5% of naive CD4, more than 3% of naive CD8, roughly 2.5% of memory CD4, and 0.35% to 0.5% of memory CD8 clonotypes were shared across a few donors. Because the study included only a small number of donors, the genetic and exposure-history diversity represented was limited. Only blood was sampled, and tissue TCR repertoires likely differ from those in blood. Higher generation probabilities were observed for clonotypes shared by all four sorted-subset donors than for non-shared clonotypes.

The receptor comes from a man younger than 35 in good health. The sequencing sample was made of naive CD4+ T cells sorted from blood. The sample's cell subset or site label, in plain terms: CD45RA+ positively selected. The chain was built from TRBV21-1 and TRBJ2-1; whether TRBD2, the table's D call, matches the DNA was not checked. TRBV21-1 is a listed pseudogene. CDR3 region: CASSKGTSGRAGYNEQFF. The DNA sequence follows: TGTGCCAGCAGCAAGGGGACTAGCGGGAGGGCCGGGTACAATGAGCAGTTCTTC.